A single T cell receptor beta chain is shown here with its context. These data belong to a study of blood T cells in healthy people across ages. After removal of 3 bases from V and 6 bases from J, the junction contained 2 bases not matched to a gene. The CDR3 runs 13 residues. CDR1 is SGDLS and CDR2 is YYNGEE in the germline V gene. Together with a sample-barcoded 5' primer, a J-beta primer mix was included in a second PCR lasting about 6 to 11 cycles. TCRdb called the 5' RACE reads again in MiXCR, with one record for every CDR3 protein. This sample has roughly 1.6 million distinct CDR3 sequences, with 34% found just once.

The sequencing input was blood. This TCR was sampled from a woman in her twenties or thirties in good health. The rearrangement joins TRBV9 to TRBJ1-2, with 10 nucleotides matching TRBD1. The CDR3 loop reads CASSAGQGNGYTF. The CDR3 DNA reads TGTGCCAGCAGCGCGGGACAGGGGAATGGCTACACCTTC.